Shown below are 25 T cell receptor beta chains from a single sample sequenced in a study of glioma-infiltrating T cells after dendritic cell vaccination. Profiled with immunoSEQ multiplex PCR; TCRdb holds only in-frame clones, not every one. The data hold tens of thousands of clones, with roughly 83% observed a single time. Time point in this sample: after dendritic cell vaccination, including at tumor progression/relapse. The material was blood, obtained after dendritic cell vaccination. These receptors came from a human donor with glioblastoma.

With regard to this clone: The junction differs from germline at one of its ends, possibly a read error. This sequence joins TRBV25-1 and TRBJ2-7, with D tentatively TRBD2 (5 bases). The CDR3 covers 12 residues. CDR1 and CDR2 from the germline V gene are MGHDK and SYGVNS. The CDR3 region has the DNA TGTGCCAGCAGTGATCACCGGGGAGCAAAGTCCTTC. Residues: CASSDHRGAKSF.

This clone was recorded once. J is TRBJ2-2 and V is TRBV7-2, with 13 bases fitting TRBD2. Germline loops: CDR1 SGHTA, CDR2 FQGNSA. V shed 1 base, J shed 5 bases, and the junction held 1 base outside the gene matches. The CDR3 extends over 16 amino acids. The CDR3 loop reads CASSLGLAGGTGELFF. The CDR3 DNA follows: TGTGCCAGCAGCTTAGGACTAGCGGGGGGAACCGGGGAGCTGTTTTTT.

CDR3: CASSQGFEQYF. The CDR3 region has the DNA TGTGCCAGCAGCCAGGGTTTCGAGCAGTACTTC. J is TRBJ2-7 and V is TRBV7-6; D is possibly TRBD1 (5 bases). Trimming stripped 5 bases from V and 6 bases from J, with 8 bases between. Germline lookup yields CDR1 SGHVS and CDR2 FNYEAQ. The CDR3 contains 11 residues.

The chain joins TRBV29-1 to TRBJ2-1; no definite D call. The CDR3 has 14 residues. Germline CDR1 SQVTM, CDR2 ANQGSEA. Trimming took off 5 bases at V and 0 bases at J, with 11 bases between the two ends. The DNA for the CDR3 is TGCAGCGTTATCCAGAGAGGCTCCTACAATGAGCAGTTCTTC. It specifies CSVIQRGSYNEQFF.

This clone appeared a few times. DNA for the CDR3: TGTGCCTGCCCCCCCCGGGGGGGAGGAAACACCATATATTTT. This translates into CACPPRGGGNTIYF. This chain links TRBV30 with TRBJ1-3, with D perhaps matching TRBD1 (5 bases). This CDR3 comprises 14 residues. In germline, CDR1 is GTSNPN, CDR2 SVGIG (reference sequence). Trimming stripped 6 bases from V and 4 bases from J, with 16 bases between.

V and J are TRBV7-6 and TRBJ1-5, with D possibly matching TRBD1 (5 bases). Looked up from germline, CDR1 is SGHVS and CDR2 is FNYEAQ. V was trimmed by 2 bases and J by 7 bases, leaving 9 bases between them. CDR3 length equals 13 residues. The CDR3 sequence: CASSLSGGQPQHF. CDR3 DNA sequence: TGTGCCAGCAGCTTATCGGGGGGACAGCCCCAGCATTTT.

The chain has TRBV5-1 and TRBJ1-2; 7 bases agree with TRBD1. Germline CDR1 reads SGHRS; CDR2 reads YFSETQ. This CDR3 has 14 amino acids. The J segment lost 8 bases and the V segment lost 4 bases, leaving 11 bases of the junction unmatched. CDR3 sequence: CASSRSTGSGGYTF. The CDR3 coding sequence is TGCGCCAGCAGCCGTTCGACAGGGTCAGGAGGCTACACCTTC.

The gene calls are TRBV5-1 and TRBJ1-1, with D maybe TRBD1 (5 bases). CDR1 and CDR2 from the germline V gene are SGHRS and YFSETQ. Trimming shortened V by 4 bases and J by 1 base, and 11 bases separated the two germline ends. CDR3 length: 14 amino acids. The CDR3 is CASSAKTANTEAFF. The CDR3 DNA reads as TGCGCCAGCAGCGCTAAGACAGCGAACACTGAAGCTTTCTTT.

This clone was detected only once. The chain's CDR3 is CASSLGIAEETQYF. CDR3 nucleotides: TGTGCCAGCAGCTTGGGGATAGCGGAAGAGACCCAGTACTTC. This rearrangement joins TRBV5-4 to TRBJ2-5, with a tentative D call TRBD2 (6 bases). From germline, CDR1 is SGHNT and CDR2 YYREEE (reference sequence). With 0 bases removed from V and 3 bases from J, the gap between germline ends came to 9 bases. This CDR3 spans 14 amino acids.

The chain has TRBV10-3 and TRBJ1-2, with 10 bases matching TRBD1. V shed 6 bases, J shed 8 bases, and the junction held 6 bases outside the gene matches. CDR1 ENHRY and CDR2 SYGVKD come from the germline V gene. The CDR3 is 13 amino acids. CDR3 in amino acids: CAIRAGTGVGYTF. The CDR3 nucleotides are TGTGCCATCAGGGCCGGGACAGGGGTCGGCTACACCTTC.

The chain recombines TRBV7-9 with TRBJ1-6; 11 bases are a match to TRBD1. With V trimmed by 4 bases and J by 7 bases, 15 bases remained unmatched. This CDR3 spans 19 amino acids. Germline V gene data show CDR1 as SEHNR and CDR2 as FQNEAQ (reference sequence). CDR3 sequence (DNA): TGTGCCAGCAGCTCCCAGGCATGGACAGGGGGCCCTGCGAATTCACCCCTCCACTTT. As protein: CASSSQAWTGGPANSPLHF.

This chain uses TRBV29-1 with TRBJ1-1; D is unclear. The V gene's germline CDR1 is SQVTM and CDR2 ANQGSEA. This CDR3 region has 12 residues. V was clipped by 4 bases and J by 6 bases, with 12 bases between them. Written as DNA, the CDR3 is TGCAGCGTTGGTCGGGGATTCGCTGAAGCTTTCTTT. Protein: CSVGRGFAEAFF.

The CDR3 region has the DNA TGTGCCAGCAGCCCCCCACCGAGCTATGGCTACACCTTC. This translates into CASSPPPSYGYTF. The chain recombines TRBV7-9 with TRBJ1-2, with D hard to call. Trimming pared 5 bases from V and 4 bases from J, leaving 11 bases between. The CDR3 contains 13 residues. CDR1 SEHNR and CDR2 FQNEAQ come from the germline V gene (reference sequence).

This clone was observed a few times. The rearrangement joins TRBV9 to TRBJ1-6; D might be TRBD1 (5 bases). The CDR3 covers 15 residues. Trimming pared 2 bases from V and 5 bases from J, leaving 11 bases between. Germline CDR1 is SGDLS and CDR2 is YYNGEE. The CDR3 nucleotides are TGTGCCAGCAGCGTGGAGGGACGGGATAATTCACCCCTCCACTTT. Translating it yields CASSVEGRDNSPLHF. The whole variable domain, filled in from reference TRBV9 and TRBJ1-6, reads DSGVTQTPKHLITATGQRVTLRCSPRSGDLSVYWYQQSLDQGLQFLIQYYNGEERAKGNILERFSAQQFPDLHSELNLSSLELGDSALYFCASSVEGRDNSPLHFGNGTRLTVT.

As for this clone: A read error may produce the germline difference seen at one junction end. The chain combines TRBV25-1 with TRBJ1-3, with 10 bases matching TRBD1. The CDR3 is made up of 14 amino acids. The germline V gene encodes CDR1 MGHDK and CDR2 SYGVNS. The CDR3 nucleotides read TGTGCCGGCAGTGACAGGGGGCGGTTGGACACCATATATTTT. Translation gives CAGSDRGRLDTIYF.

The sample holds one count of this clone. This chain connects TRBV14 to TRBJ2-5; perhaps TRBD2 as D (7 bases). Looked up from germline, CDR1 is SGHDN and CDR2 is FVKESK. The ends were cut back, 1 base at V and 5 bases at J, with 17 bases in the middle. The CDR3 loop spans 16 amino acids. This chain's CDR3 is CASSQARGGSGETQYF. The CDR3 nucleotides are TGTGCCAGCAGCCAAGCAAGGGGGGGCTCTGGGGAGACCCAGTACTTC. The whole variable domain, remainder taken from reference TRBV14 and TRBJ2-5, is EAGVTQFPSHSVIEKGQTVTLRCDPISGHDNLYWYRRVMGKEIKFLLHFVKESKQDESGMPNNRFLAERTGGTYSTLKVQPAELEDSGVYFCASSQARGGSGETQYFGPGTRLLVL.

This chain uses TRBV19 with TRBJ1-2, with a tentative D call TRBD1 (6 bases). V was pared by 10 bases and J by 4 bases, with 16 bases between. The CDR3 is 13 residues long. CDR1 and CDR2 from the germline V gene are LNHDA and SQIVND (reference sequence). CDR3 protein: CATSWGTFYGYTF. CDR3 bases: TGTGCCACCTCTTGGGGGACATTCTATGGCTACACCTTC.

This clone was picked up many times. The rearrangement uses TRBV27 and TRBJ2-5, with 12 bases lining up with TRBD2. CDR3 length: 15 residues. Germline loops: CDR1 MNHEY, CDR2 SMNVEV (reference sequence). V was pared by 7 bases and J by 2 bases, with 5 bases of the junction left unmatched. For the CDR3, the DNA is TGTGCCAGCAAAAGGACTAGCGGGGATCAAGAGACCCAGTACTTC. This gives the protein CASKRTSGDQETQYF.

The chain links TRBV30 to TRBJ2-2; D is unresolved. The V and J ends lost 2 bases and 4 bases respectively, with 11 bases between them. The CDR3 is made up of 14 amino acids. Looked up from germline, CDR1 is GTSNPN and CDR2 is SVGIG (reference sequence). The CDR3 coding sequence is TGTGCCTGGAGTTTACCAACTGGCACCGGGGAGCTGTTTTTT. It specifies CAWSLPTGTGELFF.

For this clone: A far larger clone is a single base away, which makes a read error likely. This sample includes further DNA sequences coding for the same CDR3. The CDR3 DNA sequence: TGTGCCAGCAGCCTGAGGCAAGGAGGTCGCGCAGATACGCAGTATTTT. Protein: CASSLRQGGRADTQYF. This chain links TRBV5-4 with TRBJ2-3; maybe TRBD2 (5 bases). Per the germline V gene, CDR1 is SGHNT and CDR2 is YYREEE (reference sequence). This CDR3 has 16 amino acids. V dropped 4 bases and J dropped 4 bases, with 19 bases sitting between them. Drawing the rest from reference TRBV5-4 and TRBJ2-3, the complete variable domain is ETGVTQSPTHLIKTRGQQVTLRCSSQSGHNTVSWYQQALGQGPQFIFQYYREEENGRGNFPPRFSGLQFPNYSSELNVNALELDDSALYLCASSLRQGGRADTQYFGPGTRLTVL.

This clone was detected only a few times. The genes are TRBV6-5 and TRBJ1-2; 7 bases agree with TRBD1. After removal of 6 bases from V and 8 bases from J, the junction contained 9 bases not matched to a gene. This CDR3 region has 13 residues. Looked up from germline, CDR1 is MNHEY and CDR2 is SVGAGI. The CDR3 loop is CASSLGGEGGYTF. Here the CDR3 DNA reads TGTGCCAGCAGCCTAGGGGGCGAGGGGGGCTACACCTTC.

This clone has just a few counts. The gene calls are TRBV2 and TRBJ1-5; maybe TRBD1 (5 bases). Germline V gives CDR1 SNHLY, CDR2 FYNNEI. The V end lost 6 bases, the J end lost 0 bases, and 9 bases lay between the germline ends. This CDR3 is built from 14 residues. CDR3 coding DNA: TGTGCCAGCAGGCGGGACCGTAGCAATCAGCCCCAGCATTTT. This translates into CASRRDRSNQPQHF.

This clone rates as medium-sized. The chain carries TRBV7-2 and TRBJ2-3; 8 bases map to TRBD2. V was pared by 8 bases and J by 5 bases, with 12 bases of the junction left unmatched. The CDR3 extends over 15 amino acids. The germline CDR1 and CDR2 sequences are SGHTA and FQGNSA. Here the CDR3 DNA reads TGTGCCAGCTGCGTTGGCGGGGGGCGGGGAGATACGCAGTATTTT. It specifies CASCVGGGRGDTQYF.

The chain has TRBV5-6 and TRBJ1-2, with a tentative D call TRBD1 (5 bases). Trimming removed 2 bases at V and 6 bases at J, with 11 bases between. The germline V gene encodes CDR1 SGHDT and CDR2 YYEEEE. The CDR3 extends over 13 amino acids. In nucleotides, the CDR3 is TGTGCCAGCAGCTTACCAGGGAGGAATGGCTACACCTTC. This gives the protein CASSLPGRNGYTF.

CDR3 nucleotides: TGCGCCAGCGGGCCAGGGGACCAAGAGACCCAGTACTTC. Translated: CASGPGDQETQYF. The chain links TRBV5-1 to TRBJ2-5, with D tentatively TRBD1 (6 bases). Germline CDR1 SGHRS, CDR2 YFSETQ. V lost 7 bases to trimming and J lost 0 bases, with 10 bases between them. The CDR3 is 13 amino acids.